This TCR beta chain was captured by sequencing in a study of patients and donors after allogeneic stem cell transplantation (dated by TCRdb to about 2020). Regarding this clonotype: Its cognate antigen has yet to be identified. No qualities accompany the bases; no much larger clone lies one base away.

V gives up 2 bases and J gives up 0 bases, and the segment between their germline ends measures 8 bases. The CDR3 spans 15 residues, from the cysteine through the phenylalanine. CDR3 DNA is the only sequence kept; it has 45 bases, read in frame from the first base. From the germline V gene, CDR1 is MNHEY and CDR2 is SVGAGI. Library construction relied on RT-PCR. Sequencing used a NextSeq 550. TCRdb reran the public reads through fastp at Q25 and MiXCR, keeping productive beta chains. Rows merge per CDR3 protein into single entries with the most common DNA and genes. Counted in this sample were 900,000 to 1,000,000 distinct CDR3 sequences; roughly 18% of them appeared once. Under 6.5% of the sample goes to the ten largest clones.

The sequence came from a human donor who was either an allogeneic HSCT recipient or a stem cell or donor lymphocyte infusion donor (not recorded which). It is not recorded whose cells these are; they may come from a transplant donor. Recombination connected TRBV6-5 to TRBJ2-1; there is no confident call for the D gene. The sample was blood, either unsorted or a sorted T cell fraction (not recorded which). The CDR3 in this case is CASSYLSGSYNEQFF. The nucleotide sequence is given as TGTGCCAGCAGTTACCTATCTGGCTCCTACAATGAGCAGTTCTTC.